The 32 T cell receptor beta chains in this list originate from one sample, sequenced in a study of molecular identifiers for immune sequencing clone quantification. MiXCR, applied by TCRdb to the PCR reads, yields one record per CDR3 protein. Among about 640,000 distinct CDR3 sequences listed, less than 20% were seen once. The sample was naive CD8+ T cells from blood, with Jurkat cell RNA spiked in. Subset here: FACS-sorted CD8+CD4-CCR7+CD45RA+ naive T cells. All receptors come from a human donor in good health. Some libraries in this study had Jurkat cell RNA spiked in.

The table lists this clonotype with many counts. The rearrangement uses TRBV6-5 and TRBJ1-4, with D possibly matching TRBD1 (5 bases). The V gene lost 7 bases and the J gene lost 5 bases, with 11 bases spanning the gap. CDR3 length: 13 amino acids. Germline values: CDR1 MNHEY, CDR2 SVGAGI. CDR3 loop: CASTGTENEKLFF. The DNA of the CDR3 is TGTGCCAGCACCGGGACGGAGAATGAAAAACTGTTTTTT.

This clonotype was detected only a few times. This chain links TRBV27 with TRBJ2-1, with 9 bases lining up with TRBD1. The CDR3 covers 15 residues. Germline CDR1 and CDR2: MNHEY and SMNVEV (reference sequence). Losses at the gene ends were 3 bases for V and 3 bases for J; bases not matched to a gene: 3. CDR3 sequence (DNA): TGTGCCAGCAGTTTTAACAGGGGGCTCTACAATGAGCAGTTCTTC. Its protein is CASSFNRGLYNEQFF.

A remark on this clonotype: A much larger clonotype is one base distant, so this may be a read error. This chain uses TRBV4-1 with TRBJ1-1; 9 nucleotides agree with TRBD1. The CDR3 is 15 residues long. The ends lost 2 bases at V and 4 bases at J; junction bases unmatched: 5. Germline-derived CDR1 and CDR2 are MGHRA and YSYEKL. The CDR3 bases are TGCGCCAGCAGCCAACCCGGGACAGGGACCACTGAAGCTTTCTTT. Its protein product is CASSQPGTGTTEAFF.

The sample holds a few counts of this clonotype. This could be a read error, since a much larger clone is one nucleotide away. V usage is TRBV5-1 and J usage is TRBJ2-3, with 10 bases matching TRBD1. From germline, CDR1 is SGHRS and CDR2 YFSETQ. This CDR3 has 16 amino acids. V gave up 3 bases and J gave up 2 bases; unmatched junction bases: 6. The CDR3 region has the DNA TGCGCCAGCAGCTCCGGGACAGGGGCCGACACAGATACGCAGTATTTT. Its translation: CASSSGTGADTDTQYF. The full variable domain, rest sourced from reference TRBV5-1 and TRBJ2-3, is KAGVTQTPRYLIKTRGQQVTLSCSPISGHRSVSWYQQTPGQGLQFLFEYFSETQRNKGNFPGRFSGRQFSNSRSEMNVSTLELGDSALYLCASSSGTGADTDTQYFGPGTRLTVL.

This clonotype was observed a handful of times. The chain employs TRBV6-5 and TRBJ1-1, with a weak D call TRBD1 (6 bases). Trimming shortened V by 5 bases and J by 1 base, and 11 bases separated the two germline ends. The CDR3 has 14 amino acids. Germline V gene data show CDR1 as MNHEY and CDR2 as SVGAGI. CDR3 loop: CASSNRAGNTEAFF. The CDR3, as DNA: TGTGCCAGCAGTAACAGGGCCGGGAACACTGAAGCTTTCTTT.

The gene calls are TRBV2 and TRBJ2-1; the D call may be TRBD1 or TRBD2 (5 bases each). With 6 bases removed from V and 7 bases from J, the gap between germline ends came to 16 bases. Germline V gives CDR1 SNHLY, CDR2 FYNNEI. The CDR3 is 14 amino acids. Here the CDR3 reads CASSAKNWGNEQFF. The CDR3 coding sequence is TGTGCCAGCAGCGCGAAGAATTGGGGGAATGAGCAGTTCTTC. Supplemented by reference TRBV2 and TRBJ2-1, the full variable domain reads EPEVTQTPSHQVTQMGQEVILRCVPISNHLYFYWYRQILGQKVEFLVSFYNNEISEKSEIFDDQFSVERPDGSNFTLKIRSTKLEDSAMYFCASSAKNWGNEQFFGPGTRLTVL.

V usage is TRBV4-3 and J usage is TRBJ2-3; 11 bases map to TRBD2. In germline, CDR1 is LGHNA, CDR2 YSLEER. The CDR3 runs to 17 residues. Trimming at V came to 1 base and at J to 6 bases, leaving 9 bases not matched to a gene. In nucleotides, the CDR3 is TGCGCCAGCAGCCAAGGAAATAGCGGGAGGGCCAGTGATACGCAGTATTTT. Translation gives CASSQGNSGRASDTQYF.

The chain recombines TRBV19 with TRBJ2-2; D is undetermined. Trimming stripped 4 bases from V and 13 bases from J, with 13 bases between. The CDR3 loop spans 12 amino acids. CDR1 and CDR2 (germline): LNHDA, SQIVND (reference sequence). CDR3 coding DNA: TGTGCCAGTAGTAGTCTGGATGAGGCGCTGTTTTTT. Translating gives CASSSLDEALFF.

Comments on this clonotype: The junction departs from the called germline gene at one end, perhaps through a read error. The chain links TRBV4-2 to TRBJ2-1; 11 nucleotides agree with TRBD2. From germline, CDR1 is LGHNA and CDR2 YNFKEQ. This CDR3 is 15 amino acids long. CDR3 coding DNA: TGTGCCAGCAGACAAGTTAGCGGGGGGGTTAATGAGCAGTTCTTC. Translated: CASRQVSGGVNEQFF.

The gene calls are TRBV27 and TRBJ2-7; perhaps TRBD1 as D (6 bases). Germline V gene lookup returns CDR1 MNHEY and CDR2 SMNVEV (reference sequence). The V end was cut by 2 bases, the J end by 2 bases, with 13 bases between. This CDR3 comprises 15 residues. The CDR3 sequence is CASSLRGQITYEQYF. In DNA form, the CDR3 reads TGTGCCAGCAGTTTACGTGGACAGATAACCTACGAGCAGTACTTC.

The chain joins TRBV7-9 to TRBJ2-7, with 7 nucleotides matching TRBD1. Per the germline V gene, CDR1 is SEHNR and CDR2 is FQNEAQ (reference sequence). Trimming removed 3 bases from V and 6 bases from J; junction bases left unmatched: 8. There are 14 residues in the CDR3. The CDR3 reads CASSFLTGAGEQYF. CDR3 sequence (DNA): TGTGCCAGCAGCTTTTTAACAGGGGCGGGCGAGCAGTACTTC.

This clonotype showed up just a few times. The chain carries TRBV10-2 and TRBJ2-1, with 7 bases lining up with TRBD2. In germline, CDR1 is WSHSY, CDR2 SAAADI. The CDR3 is 13 amino acids. The J segment lost 7 bases and the V segment lost 2 bases, leaving 2 bases of the junction unmatched. The CDR3 loop is CASSEGTINEQFF. The DNA of the CDR3 is TGCGCCAGCAGTGAGGGGACTATTAATGAGCAGTTCTTC.

Of note for this clonotype: A much larger clone lies one base from this, so it may be a read error. The CDR3 reads CASSSWSYEQYF. The DNA of the CDR3 is TGTGCCAGCAGCTCCTGGTCGTACGAGCAGTACTTC. The chain is built from TRBV12-3 or TRBV12-4 and TRBJ2-7; D gene uncertain. The germline V and J ends were trimmed by 6 bases and 4 bases, with 10 bases remaining between them. This CDR3 has 12 amino acids.

This clonotype was recorded many times. V and J are TRBV30 and TRBJ2-7; perhaps TRBD2 as D (6 bases). Germline assignment: CDR1 GTSNPN and CDR2 SVGIG (reference sequence). There are 13 residues in the CDR3. The V end lost 1 base, the J end lost 7 bases, and 14 bases lay between the germline ends. The CDR3 region is CAWSGGMPGEQYF. The CDR3 bases are TGTGCCTGGAGTGGCGGGATGCCCGGGGAGCAGTACTTC. Combining the CDR3 with reference TRBV30 and TRBJ2-7 gives the whole variable domain SQTIHQWPATLVQPVGSPLSLECTVEGTSNPNLYWYRQAAGRGLQLLFYSVGIGQISSEVPQNLSASRPQDRQFILSSKKLLLSDSGFYLCAWSGGMPGEQYFGPGTRLTVT.

This clonotype was counted many times. The genes are TRBV5-6 and TRBJ1-3, with no clear D. The CDR3 covers 15 residues. CDR1 is SGHDT and CDR2 is YYEEEE in the germline V gene. V was clipped by 1 base and J by 0 bases, with 8 bases between them. The CDR3 DNA follows: TGTGCCAGCAGCTTGACGGGTGTCTCTGGAAACACCATATATTTT. It is translated as CASSLTGVSGNTIYF.

This clonotype was observed at least ten times. V is TRBV20-1 and J is TRBJ2-7, with D perhaps matching TRBD1 (5 bases). This CDR3 is 14 amino acids long. V lost 6 bases and J lost 0, with 15 bases in between. The germline V gene encodes CDR1 DFQATT and CDR2 SNEGSKA (reference sequence). The CDR3 DNA sequence: TGCAGTGCCTTGGGTCTAACAGGCTCCTACGAGCAGTACTTC. This sequence encodes CSALGLTGSYEQYF.

Ten or more counts support this clonotype. The CDR3 region has the DNA TGTCCAGGGACAGTCCAGAGACTAGCGGGCACAGATACGCAGTATTTT. Encoded protein: CPGTVQRLAGTDTQYF. V gene TRBV28 combines with J gene TRBJ2-3; 9 bases match TRBD2. Germline-derived CDR1 and CDR2 are MDHEN and SYDVKM. The CDR3 is 16 amino acids.

Notes on this clonotype: Just one base apart from a much larger clone, this may be a read error. The V call is TRBV7-9, the J call TRBJ1-1; D uncertain. This CDR3 is 13 amino acids long. The V gene lost 6 bases and the J gene lost 4 bases, with 12 bases spanning the gap. The germline V gene has CDR1 SEHNR and CDR2 FQNEAQ (reference sequence). The CDR3 DNA is TGTGCCAGCAGTTCCGACGGGAGCACTGAAGCTTTCTTT. Residues: CASSSDGSTEAFF.

Ten or more counts support this clonotype. This chain connects TRBV6-2 or TRBV6-3 to TRBJ1-1; no clear D. The CDR3 runs 12 residues. The germline V gene encodes CDR1 MNHEY and CDR2 SVGEGT. V lost 0 bases and J 6 bases, leaving 5 bases between the germline ends. Here the CDR3 reads CASSYSIAEAFF. In DNA form, the CDR3 reads TGTGCCAGCAGTTACTCAATCGCTGAAGCTTTCTTT.

This clonotype appeared many times. The chain employs TRBV20-1 and TRBJ2-3; unclear D gene. The CDR3 length is 15 residues. Looked up from germline, CDR1 is DFQATT and CDR2 is SNEGSKA (reference sequence). V lost 1 base and J lost 1, with 12 bases in between. Here the CDR3 DNA reads TGCAGTGCTAGAGCCCGGCACTTCCGCACAGATACGCAGTATTTT. Its translation: CSARARHFRTDTQYF.

Many counts were recorded for this clonotype. This chain connects TRBV28 to TRBJ2-1; D not resolved. Germline CDR1 is MDHEN and CDR2 is SYDVKM. The germline V and J ends were trimmed by 6 bases and 3 bases, with 9 bases remaining between them. The CDR3 is 13 residues long. This chain's CDR3 is CASRPLSYNEQFF. DNA for the CDR3: TGTGCCAGCAGACCCCTTAGCTACAATGAGCAGTTCTTC.

In its sample, this clonotype was seen a few times. This chain joins TRBV5-5 and TRBJ2-7; tentative D call: TRBD2 (6 bases). V was shortened by 4 bases and J by 7 bases, with 18 bases between the two germline ends. The germline gives CDR1 SGHKS, CDR2 YYEKEE (reference sequence). The CDR3 length is 14 residues. The CDR3 DNA sequence: TGTGCCAGCAGCGGAGGGACGGGGTCTGGTGAGCAGTACTTC. Translating gives CASSGGTGSGEQYF.

The sample holds many counts of this clonotype. This rearrangement joins TRBV3-1 to TRBJ1-2; TRBD1 matches at 12 bases. This CDR3 is 17 amino acids long. Losses at the gene ends were 4 bases for V and 3 bases for J; bases not matched to a gene: 9. Germline CDR1 is LGHDT and CDR2 is YNNKEL (reference sequence). The CDR3 loop reads CASSLPGTGGGYYGYTF. CDR3 in DNA: TGTGCCAGCAGCCTCCCCGGGACAGGGGGCGGGTACTATGGCTACACCTTC.

This clonotype was observed a handful of times. The chain joins TRBV5-4 to TRBJ2-7, with a possible D match to TRBD2 (6 bases). V lost 5 bases to trimming and J lost 3 bases, with 21 bases between them. Germline values: CDR1 SGHNT, CDR2 YYREEE (reference sequence). The CDR3 runs 16 residues. The chain's CDR3 is CASSSLVGLDRYEQYF. For the CDR3, the DNA is TGTGCCAGCAGTTCCTTGGTGGGACTTGATCGCTACGAGCAGTACTTC.

The chain couples TRBV27 to TRBJ2-7, with D unclear. The CDR3 extends over 15 amino acids. The V and J ends lost 4 bases and 1 base respectively, with 14 bases between them. Germline CDR1 reads MNHEY; CDR2 reads SMNVEV (reference sequence). The DNA of the CDR3 is TGTGCCAGCAGTTCCTATGGCGGCAGGTCCTACGAGCAGTACTTC. Translated: CASSSYGGRSYEQYF.

This clonotype was picked up many times. The chain couples TRBV29-1 to TRBJ2-7, with 7 bases lining up with TRBD1. Germline V gene data show CDR1 as SQVTM and CDR2 as ANQGSEA. J lost 4 bases, V lost 6 bases, and 15 bases had no gene match. The CDR3 runs 15 residues. Written as DNA, the CDR3 is TGCAGCGTCGAGCTTCCGGGACAGACGTTGTACGAGCAGTACTTC. Amino acids: CSVELPGQTLYEQYF.

This clonotype was detected many times. This rearrangement joins TRBV21-1 to TRBJ2-3; TRBD2, the table's D call, was not compared with the DNA. TRBV21-1 counts as a pseudogene. CDR3 length equals 18 residues. The CDR3 sequence is CASSKAGGRIRRTDTQYF. DNA of the CDR3: TGTGCCAGCAGCAAAGCGGGCGGGAGGATAAGGCGCACAGATACGCAGTATTTT.

The chain is built from TRBV20-1 and TRBJ2-1, with D possibly matching TRBD1 (6 bases). The CDR3 consists of 13 residues. The germline gives CDR1 DFQATT, CDR2 SNEGSKA (reference sequence). V lost 8 bases and J 7 bases, leaving 18 bases between the germline ends. The CDR3 sequence: CSSEQGWVNEQFF. CDR3 coding DNA: TGCAGTTCCGAACAGGGTTGGGTGAATGAGCAGTTCTTC.

As concerns this clonotype: This may be a read error, as it is one base from a much larger clone. The chain joins TRBV24-1 to TRBJ2-1, with 13 bases identical to TRBD2. Per the germline V gene, CDR1 is KGHDR and CDR2 is SFDVKD. This CDR3 is 15 amino acids long. The chain's CDR3 is CATSPGLAGINEQVF. The CDR3 nucleotides read TGTGCCACCAGCCCGGGACTAGCGGGGATCAATGAGCAGGTCTTC.

Comment on this clonotype: A read error may explain this, as a much larger clone is one base away. The chain carries TRBV7-2 and TRBJ2-7, with 10 bases matching TRBD2. Germline CDR1 and CDR2: SGHTA and FQGNSA. This CDR3 region has 16 residues. The CDR3, as DNA: TGTGCCAGCAGCTTAGCGGCTAGCGGGGGCTCCTACGGGCAGTACTTC. It yields the protein CASSLAASGGSYGQYF. The entire variable domain, with the rest obtained from reference TRBV7-2 and TRBJ2-7, is as follows: GAGVSQSPSNKVTEKGKDVELRCDPISGHTALYWYRQSLGQGLEFLIYFQGNSAPDKSGLPSDRFSAERTGGSVSTLTIQRTQQEDSAVYLCASSLAASGGSYGQYFGPGTRLTVT.

This clonotype came up many times. V and J are TRBV3-1 and TRBJ2-5; D gene ambiguous. Germline loops: CDR1 LGHDT, CDR2 YNNKEL (reference sequence). V was pared by 0 bases and J by 1 base, with 6 bases between. CDR3 size: 14 residues. The CDR3 DNA reads TGTGCCAGCAGCCAAGAAGACACCCAAGAGACCCAGTACTTC. Its translation: CASSQEDTQETQYF.

In this sample, this clonotype turned up many times. One end of the junction is discordant with germline, which a read error may explain. V usage is TRBV30 and J usage is TRBJ2-2; D might be TRBD1 or TRBD2, each matching 5 bases. The CDR3 contains 15 residues. The germline V gene encodes CDR1 GTSNPN and CDR2 SVGIG (reference sequence). The CDR3 bases are TGTGCCTGTAGTGGGAGCACAGGGAACACCGGGGAGCTGTTTTTT. Its translation: CACSGSTGNTGELFF.